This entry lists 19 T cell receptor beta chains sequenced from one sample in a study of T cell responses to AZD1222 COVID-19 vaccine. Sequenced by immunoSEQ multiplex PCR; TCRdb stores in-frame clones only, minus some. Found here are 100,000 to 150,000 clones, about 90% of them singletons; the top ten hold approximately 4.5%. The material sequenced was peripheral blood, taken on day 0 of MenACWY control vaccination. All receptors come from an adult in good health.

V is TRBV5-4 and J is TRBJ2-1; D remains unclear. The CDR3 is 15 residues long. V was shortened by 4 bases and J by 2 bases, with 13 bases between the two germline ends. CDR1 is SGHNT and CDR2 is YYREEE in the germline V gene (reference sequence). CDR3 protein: CASSQTKVTYNEQFF. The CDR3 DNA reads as TGTGCCAGCAGCCAAACTAAGGTGACCTACAATGAGCAGTTCTTC.

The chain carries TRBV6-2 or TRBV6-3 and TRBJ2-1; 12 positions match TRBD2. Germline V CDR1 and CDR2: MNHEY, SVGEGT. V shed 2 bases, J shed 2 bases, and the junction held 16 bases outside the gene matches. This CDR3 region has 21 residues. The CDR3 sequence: CASSYDPSRLAGGSTYNEQFF. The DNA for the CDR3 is TGTGCCAGCAGTTACGACCCGTCTCGGCTAGCGGGGGGGTCCACCTACAATGAGCAGTTCTTC.

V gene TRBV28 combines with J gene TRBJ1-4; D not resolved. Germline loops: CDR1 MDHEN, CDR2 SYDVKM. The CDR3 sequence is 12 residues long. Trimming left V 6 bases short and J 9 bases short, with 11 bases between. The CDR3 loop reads CASRLQAKKLFF. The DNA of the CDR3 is TGTGCCAGCAGACTCCAAGCCAAAAAACTGTTTTTT.

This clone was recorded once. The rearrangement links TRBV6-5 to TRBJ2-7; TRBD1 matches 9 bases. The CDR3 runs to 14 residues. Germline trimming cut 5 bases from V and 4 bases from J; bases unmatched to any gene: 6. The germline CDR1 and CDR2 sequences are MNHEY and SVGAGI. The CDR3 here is CASSPGTGSYEQYF. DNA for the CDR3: TGTGCCAGCAGTCCTGGGACAGGGTCTTACGAGCAGTACTTC.

The CDR3, as DNA: TGTGCCAGCAGTTCAAAGTTGAACACTGAAGCTTTCTTT. Translation: CASSSKLNTEAFF. The chain carries TRBV27 and TRBJ1-1; D remains unclear. Germline V CDR1 and CDR2: MNHEY, SMNVEV (reference sequence). V dropped 4 bases and J dropped 0 bases, with 6 bases sitting between them. The CDR3 length is 13 residues.

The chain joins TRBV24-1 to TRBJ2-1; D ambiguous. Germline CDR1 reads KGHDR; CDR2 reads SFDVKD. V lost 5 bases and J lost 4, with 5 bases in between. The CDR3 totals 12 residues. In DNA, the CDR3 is TGTGCCACCAGTGCCATATACAATGAGCAGTTCTTC. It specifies CATSAIYNEQFF.

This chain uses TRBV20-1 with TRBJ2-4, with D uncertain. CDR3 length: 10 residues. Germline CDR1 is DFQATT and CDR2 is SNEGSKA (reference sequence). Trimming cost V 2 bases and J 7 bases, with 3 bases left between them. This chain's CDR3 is CSARLNIQYF. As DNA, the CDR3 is TGCAGTGCTAGACTGAACATTCAGTACTTC.

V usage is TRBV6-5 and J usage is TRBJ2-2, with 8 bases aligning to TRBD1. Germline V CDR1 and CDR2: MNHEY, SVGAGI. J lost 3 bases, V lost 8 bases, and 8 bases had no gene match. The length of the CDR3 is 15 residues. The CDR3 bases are TGTGCCAGCCATACCACAGGGGGAGACACCGGGGAGCTGTTTTTT. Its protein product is CASHTTGGDTGELFF.

The CDR3 region has the DNA TGTGCCAGCAGCTTAGGTCAGACTCCAACCTACGAGCAGTACTTC. Translating it yields CASSLGQTPTYEQYF. The V gene is TRBV7-2, the J gene TRBJ2-7; no clear D. CDR3 length: 15 amino acids. Germline CDR1 reads SGHTA; CDR2 reads FQGNSA. V dropped 1 base and J dropped 2 bases, with 12 bases sitting between them.

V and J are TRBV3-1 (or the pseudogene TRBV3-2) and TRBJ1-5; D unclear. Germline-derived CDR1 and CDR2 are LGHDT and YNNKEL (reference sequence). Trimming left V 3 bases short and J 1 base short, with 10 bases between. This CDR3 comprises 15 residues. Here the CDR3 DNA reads TGTGCCAGCAGCCATGGTCTCTACAGCAATCAGCCCCAGCATTTT. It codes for CASSHGLYSNQPQHF.

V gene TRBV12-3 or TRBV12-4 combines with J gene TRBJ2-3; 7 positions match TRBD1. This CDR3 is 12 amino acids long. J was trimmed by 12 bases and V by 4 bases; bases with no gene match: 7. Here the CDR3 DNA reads TGTGCCAGCAGTTCCTGGACAGGAACCCAGTATTTT. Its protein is CASSSWTGTQYF.

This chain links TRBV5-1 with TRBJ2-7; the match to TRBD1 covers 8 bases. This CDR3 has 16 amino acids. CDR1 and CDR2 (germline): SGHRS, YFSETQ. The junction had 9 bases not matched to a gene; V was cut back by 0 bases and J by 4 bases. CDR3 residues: CASSLVSGTGMYEQYF. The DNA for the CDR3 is TGCGCCAGCAGCTTGGTTTCCGGGACAGGAATGTACGAGCAGTACTTC.

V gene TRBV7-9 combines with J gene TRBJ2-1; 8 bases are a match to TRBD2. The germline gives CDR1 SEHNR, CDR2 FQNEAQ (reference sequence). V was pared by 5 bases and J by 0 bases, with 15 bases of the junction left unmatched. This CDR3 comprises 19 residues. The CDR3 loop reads CASSPGALSGRDSYNEQFF. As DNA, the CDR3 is TGTGCCAGCAGCCCAGGCGCCCTAAGCGGGAGAGACTCCTACAATGAGCAGTTCTTC.

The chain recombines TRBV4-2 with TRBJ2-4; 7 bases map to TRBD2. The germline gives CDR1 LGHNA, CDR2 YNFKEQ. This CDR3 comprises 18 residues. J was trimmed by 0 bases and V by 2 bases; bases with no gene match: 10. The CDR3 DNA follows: TGTGCCAGCAGCCAACACCGGGCGGGAGTTGTAGCCAAAAACATTCAGTACTTC. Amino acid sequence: CASSQHRAGVVAKNIQYF.

The CDR3 spells CASSLRGQGAGELFF. The CDR3 coding sequence is TGTGCCAGCAGCCTCAGGGGACAGGGGGCCGGGGAGCTGTTTTTT. V usage is TRBV11-1 and J usage is TRBJ2-2; 11 bases line up with TRBD1. The V and J ends lost 5 bases and 6 bases, in that order; junction bases with no gene match: 5. CDR1 SGHAT and CDR2 FQDESV come from the germline V gene (reference sequence). CDR3 length: 15 amino acids.

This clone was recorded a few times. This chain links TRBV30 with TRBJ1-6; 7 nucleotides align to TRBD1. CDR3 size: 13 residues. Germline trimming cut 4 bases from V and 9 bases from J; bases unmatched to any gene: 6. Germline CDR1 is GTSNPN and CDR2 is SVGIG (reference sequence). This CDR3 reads CAWTTGRGSPLHF. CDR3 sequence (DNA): TGTGCCTGGACGACAGGGAGGGGTTCACCCCTCCACTTT.

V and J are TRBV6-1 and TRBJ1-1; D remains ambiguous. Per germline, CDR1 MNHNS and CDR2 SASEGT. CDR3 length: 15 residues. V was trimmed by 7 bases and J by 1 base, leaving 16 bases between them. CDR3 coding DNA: TGTGCCAGCACCGACCTACCCCCCCAGAACACTGAAGCTTTCTTT. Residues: CASTDLPPQNTEAFF.

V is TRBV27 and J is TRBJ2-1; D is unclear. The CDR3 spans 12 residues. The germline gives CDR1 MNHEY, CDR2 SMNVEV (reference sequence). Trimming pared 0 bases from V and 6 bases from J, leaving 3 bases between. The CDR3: CASSLSGNEQFF. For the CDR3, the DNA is TGTGCCAGCAGTTTATCTGGCAATGAGCAGTTCTTC.

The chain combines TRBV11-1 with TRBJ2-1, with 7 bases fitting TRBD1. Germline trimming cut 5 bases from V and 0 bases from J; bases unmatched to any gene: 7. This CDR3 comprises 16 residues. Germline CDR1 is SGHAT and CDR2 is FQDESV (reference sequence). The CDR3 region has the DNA TGTGCCAGCAGCAGCTGGACAGGAAGCTCCTACAATGAGCAGTTCTTC. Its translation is CASSSWTGSSYNEQFF.